One and the same sample provided the 9 T cell receptor beta chains below, sequenced in a study of human T cells and chemical hapten exposure. Sample time point: patch test 1, 2 weeks after DPC sensitization. The sample's treatment: therapeutic diphenylcyclopropenone sensitization with weekly scalp DPC. Unfractionated whole blood was the source of the extracted total RNA. A single record per CDR3 protein comes from TCRdb applying MiXCR to the RACE reads. Of 30,000 to 40,000 distinct CDR3 sequences detected, about 6.3% appear once; the ten largest clones hold roughly a tenth. Sequencing used whole blood, obtained in connection with sensitization to the hapten diphenylcyclopropenone (DPC). These receptors were collected from a woman aged 25 to 39 with alopecia areata. Some clones in this sample may be carry-over from other donors' samples.

This clonotype was seen at least ten times. The chain couples TRBV2 to TRBJ2-3; no clear D gene. V was clipped by 1 base and J by 0 bases, with 8 bases between them. The CDR3 is 15 amino acids. Germline values: CDR1 SNHLY, CDR2 FYNNEI. The CDR3 region has the DNA TGTGCCAGCAGTGAAGGCGCGGCTAGCACAGATACGCAGTATTTT. Translated: CASSEGAASTDTQYF.

This clonotype qualifies as medium-sized (0.01 to 0.1%). Germline and junction disagree at one end, which may indicate a read error. This chain links TRBV4-1 with TRBJ2-7; 7 positions match TRBD1. Per the germline V gene, CDR1 is MGHRA and CDR2 is YSYEKL. The CDR3 runs to 13 residues. The CDR3 nucleotides are TGTGCCAGCAGTCCGGGACAGTCCTACGAGCAGTACTTC. Translating it yields CASSPGQSYEQYF.

This clonotype has at least ten counts. This rearrangement joins TRBV6-5 to TRBJ1-4; unclear D gene. V gave up 6 bases and J gave up 8 bases, with 16 bases separating them. Germline V lookup: CDR1 MNHEY, CDR2 SVGAGI. The CDR3 covers 14 residues. The CDR3 DNA sequence: TGTGCCAGCAGCCCCAAATGGGTTCAGGAAAAACTGTTTTTT. It translates to CASSPKWVQEKLFF.

This clonotype was counted ten times or more. This chain joins TRBV4-1 and TRBJ1-4; D perhaps matches TRBD1 (5 bases). The CDR3 has 15 amino acids. Per germline, CDR1 MGHRA and CDR2 YSYEKL. V was cut by 0 bases and J by 3 bases, with 8 bases left in between. CDR3 protein: CASSQEGLPNEKLFF. The CDR3 coding sequence is TGCGCCAGCAGCCAAGAGGGGCTACCTAATGAAAAACTGTTTTTT.

Judged by abundance, this clonotype is medium-sized (0.01 to 0.1%). The rearrangement joins TRBV4-1 to TRBJ2-1; D is perhaps TRBD1 (5 bases). Deletions cut 1 base from V and 5 bases from J, with 9 bases between. There are 14 residues in the CDR3. In germline, CDR1 is MGHRA, CDR2 YSYEKL. The CDR3 coding sequence is TGCGCCAGCAGCCAAGTTCCAGGGAACAATGAGCAGTTCTTC. Amino acid sequence: CASSQVPGNNEQFF.

This clonotype was observed at least ten times. This sequence joins TRBV30 and TRBJ1-1; D uncertain. With 4 bases removed from V and 1 base from J, the gap between germline ends came to 13 bases. The length of the CDR3 is 14 residues. The germline gives CDR1 GTSNPN, CDR2 SVGIG (reference sequence). The CDR3 loop is CAWTGPTTNTEAFF. The CDR3 DNA sequence: TGTGCCTGGACCGGACCGACGACGAACACTGAAGCTTTCTTT.

This clonotype was seen a few times. The V and J genes are TRBV6-2 or TRBV6-3 and TRBJ2-3, with a tentative D call TRBD2 (5 bases). Germline lookup yields CDR1 MNHEY and CDR2 SVGEGT. V was clipped by 3 bases and J by 3 bases, with 19 bases between them. The length of the CDR3 is 17 residues. The CDR3 DNA is TGTGCCAGCAGTTATACCCCGCGGTCCGGGGTTACAGATACGCAGTATTTT. Its protein product is CASSYTPRSGVTDTQYF.

Details on this clonotype: This may be a read error: a much more frequent sequence differs by one nucleotide. The chain uses TRBV18 and TRBJ1-5; D possibly corresponds to TRBD1 (6 bases). V lost 5 bases, J lost 7 bases, and 18 bases lay in between. From germline, CDR1 is KGHSH and CDR2 LQKENI. The length of the CDR3 is 15 residues. CDR3 DNA: TGTGCCAGCTCAGACAACAGGGATCAAAGCCAGCCCCAGCATTTT. Its translation: CASSDNRDQSQPQHF.

This clonotype was picked up many times. This rearrangement joins TRBV6-2 or TRBV6-3 to TRBJ2-3; 11 bases line up with TRBD2. CDR1 and CDR2 (germline): MNHEY, SVGEGT. Unmatched junction bases numbered 7, after V lost 2 bases and J lost 3 bases. The CDR3 consists of 17 residues. CDR3 sequence reads: CASSYPMTSGETDTQYF. CDR3 sequence (DNA): TGTGCCAGCAGTTACCCCATGACTAGCGGGGAAACAGATACGCAGTATTTT.